A single sample gave rise to the 2 T cell receptor beta chains below, sequenced in a study of blood T cell repertoires in COVID-19. Profiling relied on immunoSEQ multiplex PCR, and the TCRdb table lists in-frame clones only, not all of them. This table holds approximately 280,000 clones, about 90% found once. The source material was peripheral blood. All receptors derive from a woman aged 30 to 39 who had recovered from COVID-19.

The chain carries TRBV5-6 and TRBJ1-2; D is undetermined. V gave up 1 base and J gave up 4 bases, with 8 bases separating them. Germline CDR1 reads SGHDT; CDR2 reads YYEEEE. The CDR3 is 13 residues long. CDR3 bases: TGTGCCAGCAGCTTGCGGGAGCCCTATGGCTACACCTTC. Its protein product is CASSLREPYGYTF. The complete variable domain, with remaining parts taken from reference TRBV5-6 and TRBJ1-2, reads DAGVTQSPTHLIKTRGQQVTLRCSPKSGHDTVSWYQQALGQGPQFIFQYYEEEERQRGNFPDRFSGHQFPNYSSELNVNALLLGDSALYLCASSLREPYGYTFGSGTRLTVV.

V is TRBV5-1 and J is TRBJ2-7, with 7 bases aligning to TRBD2. Losses at the gene ends were 0 bases for V and 2 bases for J; bases not matched to a gene: 5. Germline CDR1 SGHRS, CDR2 YFSETQ. The CDR3 runs to 15 residues. CDR3 region: CASSLVGGIPYEQYF. The DNA of the CDR3 is TGCGCCAGCAGCTTGGTCGGGGGGATTCCCTACGAGCAGTACTTC.